This is a list of T cell receptor beta chains from one sample in a study of blood T cells in healthy people across ages. TCRdb redid the calling of the 5' RACE reads with MiXCR, one entry per CDR3 protein. In the table there are over 1,200,000 distinct CDR3 sequences, approximately 59% of which are singletons. Material: blood. These receptors were collected from a man aged 18-30 years in good health. The CDR3 runs from the conserved cysteine through the conserved F or W. Fields, in order: clone size, V gene, J gene, D gene, CDR3 protein, CDR3 DNA. D genes are given only for firm matches. The size of a clone is reported for some rows only, either as once, few or many, or as a class for expanded clones.

>few|TRBV6-5|TRBJ2-5|NA
CAGSHTRHLQETQYF
TGTGCCGGCAGTCACACACGGCACTTGCAAGAGACCCAGTACTTC
>NA|TRBV20-1|TRBJ1-1|NA
CSASRGMTVTEAFF
TGCAGTGCTAGCCGCGGTATGACGGTCACTGAAGCTTTCTTT
>few|TRBV5-1|TRBJ1-5|NA
CASSAGYNQPQHF
TGCGCCAGCAGCGCGGGGTACAATCAGCCCCAGCATTTT
>few|TRBV4-2|TRBJ2-5|NA
CASSQLTGRETQYF
TGTGCCAGCAGCCAACTAACAGGGAGAGAGACCCAGTACTTC
>NA|TRBV10-3|TRBJ2-4|TRBD2
CAIGVGTSGGGGFLQYF
TGTGCCATCGGGGTAGGGACTAGCGGGGGCGGGGGATTTCTTCAGTACTTC
>few|TRBV6-5|TRBJ2-4|NA
CASSPSTGNIQYF
TGTGCCAGCAGTCCTAGCACTGGGAACATTCAGTACTTC
>NA|TRBV4-3|TRBJ2-7|TRBD1
CASSQAGTGEYEQYF
TGCGCCAGCAGCCAAGCCGGGACAGGGGAATACGAGCAGTACTTC
>NA|TRBV6-6|TRBJ1-5|NA
CASSYEGGYRQPQHF
TGTGCCAGCAGTTACGAGGGGGGATATCGTCAGCCCCAGCATTTT
>few|TRBV4-2|TRBJ1-1|NA
CASSPYREDEAFF
TGTGCCAGCAGCCCCTATAGGGAAGATGAAGCTTTCTTT
>NA|TRBV12-5|TRBJ2-5|NA
CARLAEQETQYF
TGTGCTAGGTTAGCGGAACAAGAGACCCAGTACTTC
>once|TRBV6-5|TRBJ1-1|NA
CASSYSGAGRAFF
TGTGCCAGCAGTTACTCTGGGGCGGGGCGGGCTTTCTTT
>NA|TRBV11-2|TRBJ2-5|NA
CASTRDKETQYF
TGTGCCAGCACCAGGGACAAGGAGACCCAGTACTTC
>once|TRBV3-1|TRBJ2-7|NA
CASSQPGARTYEQYF
TGTGCCAGCAGCCAACCCGGGGCGAGGACCTACGAGCAGTACTTC
>NA|TRBV7-9|TRBJ2-7|NA
CASSLFASDEQYF
TGTGCCAGCAGCCTCTTTGCTAGCGACGAGCAGTACTTC
>few|TRBV7-9|TRBJ2-7|NA
CASSQTSYYEQYF
TGTGCCAGCAGCCAAACGTCGTATTACGAGCAGTACTTC
>NA|TRBV12-3/TRBV12-4|TRBJ2-7|TRBD1
CASSSTGTGKVNEQYF
TGTGCCAGCAGTTCTACAGGGACAGGGAAGGTTAACGAGCAGTACTTC
>NA|TRBV6-2/TRBV6-3|TRBJ2-5|NA
CASSYKRGTERETQYF
TGTGCCAGCAGTTACAAGAGGGGGACCGAAAGGGAGACCCAGTACTTC
>few|TRBV12-3/TRBV12-4|TRBJ2-5|NA
CASSFGVLETQYF
TGTGCCAGCAGTTTCGGGGTTTTAGAGACCCAGTACTTC
>NA|TRBV20-1|TRBJ1-5|NA
CSAVQVGDQPQHF
TGCAGTGCTGTCCAGGTGGGAGATCAGCCCCAGCATTTT
>NA|TRBV4-1|TRBJ1-2|NA
CASSQRPAQKNYGYTF
TGCGCCAGCAGCCAGAGACCCGCGCAGAAGAACTATGGCTACACCTTC
>NA|TRBV6-6|TRBJ2-3|NA
CASSYASVTQADTQYF
TGTGCCAGCAGTTACGCGAGTGTGACTCAGGCAGATACGCAGTATTTT
>few|TRBV4-3|TRBJ2-3|TRBD2
CASSHGEGGRRGGTDTQYF
TGCGCCAGCAGCCACGGAGAGGGTGGTCGGCGGGGGGGAACAGATACGCAGTATTTT
>few|TRBV5-1|TRBJ1-2|TRBD1
CASSSRDRRYGYTF
TGCGCCAGCAGCTCACGGGACAGGCGCTATGGCTACACCTTC
>NA|TRBV14|TRBJ1-2|NA
CASSQEKEDWRAGYTF
TGTGCCAGCAGCCAAGAAAAGGAAGATTGGAGGGCTGGCTACACCTTC
>NA|TRBV4-1|TRBJ2-1|TRBD2
CAISVTGRGEQFF
TGCGCCATCTCTGTGACCGGGAGGGGTGAGCAGTTCTTC
>NA|TRBV18|TRBJ2-1|NA
CASSPPLNGGLDGWIYNEQFF
TGTGCCAGCTCACCACCCCTGAACGGGGGACTTGATGGTTGGATCTACAATGAGCAGTTCTTC
>few|TRBV29-1|TRBJ2-3|TRBD1
CSVGTGAFTDTQYF
TGCAGCGTTGGGACAGGGGCCTTCACAGATACGCAGTATTTT
>NA|TRBV6-5|TRBJ1-6|NA
CASRKGSYNSPLHF
TGTGCCAGCAGAAAAGGCTCCTATAATTCACCCCTCCACTTT
>few|TRBV12-3/TRBV12-4|TRBJ1-2|NA
CASSPRREYNYGYTF
TGTGCCAGCAGCCCACGCCGGGAATATAACTATGGCTACACCTTC
>NA|TRBV6-5|TRBJ2-2|TRBD1
CASSYSNRGHGGELFF
TGTGCCAGCAGTTACTCGAACAGGGGGCACGGAGGGGAGCTGTTTTTT
>NA|TRBV3-1|TRBJ2-3|TRBD2
CASSQLAALTDTQYF
TGTGCCAGCAGCCAACTAGCGGCTCTCACAGATACGCAGTATTTT
>NA|TRBV20-1|TRBJ2-5|TRBD2
CSARDWTSGITSETQYF
TGCAGTGCTAGAGATTGGACTAGCGGGATAACGTCGGAGACCCAGTACTTC
>NA|TRBV6-4|TRBJ2-3|TRBD2
CASSPSGGTDAQYF
TGTGCCAGCAGCCCGAGCGGGGGCACAGATGCGCAGTATTTT
>NA|TRBV28|TRBJ2-7|TRBD2
CASRSLGGRVPYEQYF
TGTGCCAGCAGATCACTTGGAGGGAGGGTACCCTACGAGCAGTACTTC
>NA|TRBV27|TRBJ2-7|TRBD1
CASSPLSRDRGPGEQYF
TGTGCCAGCAGTCCACTTTCAAGGGACAGGGGTCCGGGCGAGCAGTACTTC
>NA|TRBV25-1|TRBJ1-1|NA
CASSDGDLEAFF
TGTGCCAGCAGTGACGGGGATCTCGAAGCTTTCTTT
>NA|TRBV20-1|TRBJ1-2|NA
CSAGQTSNYGYTF
TGCAGTGCCGGACAGACGTCTAACTATGGCTACACCTTC
>NA|TRBV21-1|TRBJ2-3|NA
CASSHPQLWGDLTDTQYF
TGTGCCAGCAGCCACCCCCAGCTTTGGGGGGATCTCACAGATACGCAGTATTTT
>NA|TRBV5-1|TRBJ1-1|TRBD1
CASSHGTGGDEAFF
TGCGCCAGCAGCCATGGGACAGGGGGCGATGAAGCTTTCTTT
>NA|TRBV6-1|TRBJ2-6|NA
CASRSTGLGTGANVLTF
TGTGCCAGCAGATCCACGGGGTTAGGGACTGGGGCCAACGTCCTGACTTTC